This record covers a single TCR beta chain. The sample comes from a study of PD-L1 blockade in urothelial cancer. Study-level information: At some point between 2012 and 2014 therapy began: atezolizumab 1,200 mg intravenously every 3 weeks. Analyses were performed on blood at 3 weeks after treatment start (the second dose) and at 6 weeks. Peripheral blood specimens exhibited a median yield of roughly 140,000 T cells.

Method: immunoSEQ multiplex PCR; TCRdb's copy keeps in-frame clones and lacks some. Counted here are approximately 50,000 clones, around 90% occurring once; the ten biggest clones make up 7.6%. The CDR3 runs 15 residues. V was pared by 4 bases and J by 8 bases, with 8 bases of the junction left unmatched. Germline V gene lookup returns CDR1 MGHDK and CDR2 SYGVNS. This receptor was obtained from a man between 60 and 75 years old with urothelial cancer. The specimen comprised PBMCs, sampled around atezolizumab (anti-PD-L1) treatment. The chain combines TRBV25-1 with TRBJ1-4; 9 bases map to TRBD1. In nucleotides, the CDR3 is TGTGCCAGCAGTGGTTCCGGGACAGGGAAGGAAAAACTGTTTTTT. Residues: CASSGSGTGKEKLFF.